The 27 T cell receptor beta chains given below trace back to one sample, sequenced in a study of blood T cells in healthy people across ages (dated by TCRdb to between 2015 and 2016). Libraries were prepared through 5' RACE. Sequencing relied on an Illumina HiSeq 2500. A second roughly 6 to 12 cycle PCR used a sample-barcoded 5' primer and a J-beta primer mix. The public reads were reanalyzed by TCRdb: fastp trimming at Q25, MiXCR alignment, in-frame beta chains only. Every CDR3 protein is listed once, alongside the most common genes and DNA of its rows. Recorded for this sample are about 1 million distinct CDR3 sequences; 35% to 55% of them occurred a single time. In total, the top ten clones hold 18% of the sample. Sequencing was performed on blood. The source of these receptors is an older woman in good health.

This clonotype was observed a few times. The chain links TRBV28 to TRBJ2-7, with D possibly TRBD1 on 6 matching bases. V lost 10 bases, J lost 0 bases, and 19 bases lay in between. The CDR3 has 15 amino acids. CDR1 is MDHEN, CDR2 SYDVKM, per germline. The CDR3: CATKVPYRASYEQYF. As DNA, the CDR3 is TGTGCCACCAAGGTCCCCTACAGGGCCTCCTACGAGCAGTACTTC.

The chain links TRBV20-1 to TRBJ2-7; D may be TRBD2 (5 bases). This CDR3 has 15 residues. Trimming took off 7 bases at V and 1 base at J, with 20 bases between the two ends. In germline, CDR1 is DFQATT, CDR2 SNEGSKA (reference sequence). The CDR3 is CSVESAVSSSYEQYF. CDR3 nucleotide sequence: TGCAGTGTTGAATCAGCGGTCTCCTCTTCCTACGAGCAGTACTTC.

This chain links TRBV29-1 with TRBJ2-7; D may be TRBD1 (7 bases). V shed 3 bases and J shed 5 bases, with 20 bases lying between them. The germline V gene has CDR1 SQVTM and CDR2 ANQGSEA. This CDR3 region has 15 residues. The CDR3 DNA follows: TGCAGCGTTGAGACCCCAGGGGGGAAATTAGACGAGCAGTACTTC. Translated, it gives CSVETPGGKLDEQYF.

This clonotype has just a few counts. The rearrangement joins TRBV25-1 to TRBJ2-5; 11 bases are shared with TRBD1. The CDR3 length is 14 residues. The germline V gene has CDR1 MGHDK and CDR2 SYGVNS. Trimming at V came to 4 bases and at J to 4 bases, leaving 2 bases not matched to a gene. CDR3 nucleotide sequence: TGTGCCAGCAGTGCGGACAGGGGGCTAGAGACCCAGTACTTC. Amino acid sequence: CASSADRGLETQYF.

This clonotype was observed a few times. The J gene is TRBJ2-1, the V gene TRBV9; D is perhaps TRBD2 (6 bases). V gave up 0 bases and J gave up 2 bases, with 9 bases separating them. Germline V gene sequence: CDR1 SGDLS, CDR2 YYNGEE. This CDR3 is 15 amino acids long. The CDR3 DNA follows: TGTGCCAGCAGCGTAGGAGTAGCGGCCTACAATGAGCAGTTCTTC. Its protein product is CASSVGVAAYNEQFF. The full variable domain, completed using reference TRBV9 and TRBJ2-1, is DSGVTQTPKHLITATGQRVTLRCSPRSGDLSVYWYQQSLDQGLQFLIQYYNGEERAKGNILERFSAQQFPDLHSELNLSSLELGDSALYFCASSVGVAAYNEQFFGPGTRLTVL.

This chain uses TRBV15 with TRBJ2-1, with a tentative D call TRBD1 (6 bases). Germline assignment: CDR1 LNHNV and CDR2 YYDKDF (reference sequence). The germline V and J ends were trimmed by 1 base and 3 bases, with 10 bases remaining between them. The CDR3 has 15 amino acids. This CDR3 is CATSRGRGSYNEQFF. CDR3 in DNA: TGTGCCACCAGCAGAGGCAGGGGTAGCTACAATGAGCAGTTCTTC.

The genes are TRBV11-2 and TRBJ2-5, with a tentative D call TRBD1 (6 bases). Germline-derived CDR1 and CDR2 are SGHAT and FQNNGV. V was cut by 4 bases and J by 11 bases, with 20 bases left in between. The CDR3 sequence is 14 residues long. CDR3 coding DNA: TGTGCCAGCAGCTCTACGCCGGGACACATTATTCAGTACTTC. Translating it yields CASSSTPGHIIQYF.

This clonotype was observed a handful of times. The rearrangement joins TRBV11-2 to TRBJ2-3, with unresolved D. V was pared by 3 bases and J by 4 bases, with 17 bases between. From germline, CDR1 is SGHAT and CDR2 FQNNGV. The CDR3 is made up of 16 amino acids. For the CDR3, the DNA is TGTGCCAGCAGCTTCGGTCTTCATGATTCGGCAGATACGCAGTATTTT. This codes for CASSFGLHDSADTQYF.

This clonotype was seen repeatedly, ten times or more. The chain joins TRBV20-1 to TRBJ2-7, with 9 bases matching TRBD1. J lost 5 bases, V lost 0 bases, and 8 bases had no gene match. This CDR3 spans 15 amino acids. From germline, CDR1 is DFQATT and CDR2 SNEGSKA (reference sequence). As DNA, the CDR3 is TGCAGTGCTAGAGATGGGACAGGGTCATCCAACGAGCAGTACTTC. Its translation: CSARDGTGSSNEQYF.

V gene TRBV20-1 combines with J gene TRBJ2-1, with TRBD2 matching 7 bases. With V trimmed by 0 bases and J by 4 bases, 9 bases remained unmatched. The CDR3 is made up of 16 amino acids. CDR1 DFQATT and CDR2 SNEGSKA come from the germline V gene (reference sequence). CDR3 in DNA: TGCAGTGCTAGAGATCCTGGAGCGGGACCTTACAATGAGCAGTTCTTC. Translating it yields CSARDPGAGPYNEQFF.

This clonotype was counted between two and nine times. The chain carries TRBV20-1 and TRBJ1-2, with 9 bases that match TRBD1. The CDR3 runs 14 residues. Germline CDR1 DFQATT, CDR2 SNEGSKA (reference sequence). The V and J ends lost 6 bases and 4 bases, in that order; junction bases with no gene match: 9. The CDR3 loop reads CSALGQGTLYGYTF. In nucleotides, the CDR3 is TGCAGTGCACTCGGACAGGGGACACTCTATGGCTACACCTTC.

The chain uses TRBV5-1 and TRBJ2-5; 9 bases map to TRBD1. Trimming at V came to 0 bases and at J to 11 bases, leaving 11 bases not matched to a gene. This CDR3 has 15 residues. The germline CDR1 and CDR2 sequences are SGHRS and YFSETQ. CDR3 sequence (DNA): TGCGCCAGCAGCTTGGCACAGGGGGCCGTAAATGAGCAGTACTTC. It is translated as CASSLAQGAVNEQYF.

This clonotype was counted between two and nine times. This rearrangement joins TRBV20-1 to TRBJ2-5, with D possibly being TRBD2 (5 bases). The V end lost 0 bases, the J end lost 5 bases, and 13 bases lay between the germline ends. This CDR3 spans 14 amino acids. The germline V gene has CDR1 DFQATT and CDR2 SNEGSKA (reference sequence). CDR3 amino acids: CSARDLGRRETQYF. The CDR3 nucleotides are TGCAGTGCTAGAGATCTAGGACGGAGGGAGACCCAGTACTTC.

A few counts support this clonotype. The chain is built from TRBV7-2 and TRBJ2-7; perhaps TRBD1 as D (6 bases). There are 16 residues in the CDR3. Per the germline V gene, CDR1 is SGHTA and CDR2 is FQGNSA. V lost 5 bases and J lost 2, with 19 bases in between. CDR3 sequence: CASSHPRQAQPYEQYF. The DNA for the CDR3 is TGTGCCAGCAGCCACCCTAGACAGGCTCAGCCCTACGAGCAGTACTTC.

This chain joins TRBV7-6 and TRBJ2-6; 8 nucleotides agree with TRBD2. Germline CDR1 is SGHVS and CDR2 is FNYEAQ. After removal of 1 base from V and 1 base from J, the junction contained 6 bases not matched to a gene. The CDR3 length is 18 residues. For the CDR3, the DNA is TGTGCCAGCAGCTTAGGGCTAGCGGGTATTTCTGGGGCCAACGTCCTGACTTTC. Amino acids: CASSLGLAGISGANVLTF.

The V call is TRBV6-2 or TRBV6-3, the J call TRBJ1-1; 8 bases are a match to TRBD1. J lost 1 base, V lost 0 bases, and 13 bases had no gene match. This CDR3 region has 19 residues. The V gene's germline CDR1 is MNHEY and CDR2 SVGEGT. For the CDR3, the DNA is TGTGCCAGCAGTTACTCCCGCCCGGGGGGGACAGGACAGAACACTGAAGCTTTCTTT. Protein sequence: CASSYSRPGGTGQNTEAFF.

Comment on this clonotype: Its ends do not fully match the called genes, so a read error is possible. The CDR3 is CVSSISSYEQYF. The CDR3, as DNA: TGTGTCAGCAGCATAAGCTCCTACGAGCAGTACTTC. The chain carries TRBV7-9 and TRBJ2-7, with D hard to call. CDR3 length equals 12 residues. Germline CDR1 is SEHNR and CDR2 is FQNEAQ (reference sequence).

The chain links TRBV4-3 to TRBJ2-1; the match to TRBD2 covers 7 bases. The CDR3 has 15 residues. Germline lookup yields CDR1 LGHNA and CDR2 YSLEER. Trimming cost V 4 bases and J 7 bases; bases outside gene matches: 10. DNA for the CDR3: TGCGCCAGCAGCCTTCTGGGCGGGGGAAAAAATGAGCAGTTCTTC. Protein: CASSLLGGGKNEQFF.

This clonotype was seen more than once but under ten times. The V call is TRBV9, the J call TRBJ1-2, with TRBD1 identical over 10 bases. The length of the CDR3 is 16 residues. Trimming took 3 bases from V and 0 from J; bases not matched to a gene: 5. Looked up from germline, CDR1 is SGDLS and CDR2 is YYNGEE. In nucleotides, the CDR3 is TGTGCCAGCAGCGCGCGACAGGGGGCGCCTAACTATGGCTACACCTTC. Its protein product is CASSARQGAPNYGYTF.

CDR3 nucleotides: TGTGCCAGCAGCTCGCCCACAGGGACAAGGGTGTACTTC. Translating gives CASSSPTGTRVYF. This chain uses TRBV5-5 with TRBJ2-4; a weak D match, TRBD1 (6 bases). Looked up from germline, CDR1 is SGHKS and CDR2 is YYEKEE (reference sequence). The CDR3 is 13 amino acids. The V gene lost 3 bases and the J gene lost 15 bases, with 19 bases spanning the gap.

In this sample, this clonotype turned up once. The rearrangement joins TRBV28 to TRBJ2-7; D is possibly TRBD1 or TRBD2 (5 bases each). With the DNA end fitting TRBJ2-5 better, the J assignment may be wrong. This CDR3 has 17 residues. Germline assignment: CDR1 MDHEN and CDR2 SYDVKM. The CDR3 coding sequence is TGTGCCAGCAGTCCTGAGCAGGGACGCCAAATTGGAGAGACCCAGTACTTC. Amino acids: CASSPEQGRQIGETQYF.

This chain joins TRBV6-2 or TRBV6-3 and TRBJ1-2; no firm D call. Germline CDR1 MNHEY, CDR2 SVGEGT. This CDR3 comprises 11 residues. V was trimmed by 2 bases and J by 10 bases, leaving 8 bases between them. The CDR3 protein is CASSYSLSYTF. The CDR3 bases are TGTGCCAGCAGTTACAGTCTGTCCTACACCTTC.

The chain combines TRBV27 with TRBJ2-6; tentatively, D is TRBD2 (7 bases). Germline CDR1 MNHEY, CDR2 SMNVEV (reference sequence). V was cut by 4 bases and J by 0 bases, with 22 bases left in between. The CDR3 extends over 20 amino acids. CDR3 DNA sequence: TGTGCCAGCAGTTCCCGCCTTCTAGGGGGGGTGGCCTCTGGGGCCAACGTCCTGACTTTC. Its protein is CASSSRLLGGVASGANVLTF.

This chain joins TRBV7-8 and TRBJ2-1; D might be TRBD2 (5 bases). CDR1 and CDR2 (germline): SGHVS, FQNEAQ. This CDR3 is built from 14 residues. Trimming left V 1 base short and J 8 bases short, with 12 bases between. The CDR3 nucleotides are TGTGCCAGCAGCTTAGGAGTAACTAGGGATGAGCAGTTCTTC. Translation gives CASSLGVTRDEQFF.

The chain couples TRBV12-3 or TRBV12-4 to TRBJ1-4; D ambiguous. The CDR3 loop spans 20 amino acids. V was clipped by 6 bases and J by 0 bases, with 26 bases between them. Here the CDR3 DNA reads TGTGCCAGCAGCTTCCACACCCGGGATCAAGGACTCGCAACTAATGAAAAACTGTTTTTT. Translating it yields CASSFHTRDQGLATNEKLFF.

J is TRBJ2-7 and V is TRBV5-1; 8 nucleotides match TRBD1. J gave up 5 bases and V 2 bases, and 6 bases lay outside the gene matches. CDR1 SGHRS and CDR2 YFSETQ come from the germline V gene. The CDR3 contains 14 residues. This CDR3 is CASSFGQGTNEQYF. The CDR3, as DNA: TGCGCCAGCAGCTTTGGACAGGGTACGAACGAGCAGTACTTC.

This CDR3 is CAIRGTGESTEAFF. DNA for the CDR3: TGTGCCATCAGGGGGACAGGGGAGTCCACTGAAGCTTTCTTT. The chain joins TRBV10-3 to TRBJ1-1; 10 bases align to TRBD1. The CDR3 spans 14 residues. The ends lost 6 bases at V and 4 bases at J; junction bases unmatched: 5. Germline V lookup: CDR1 ENHRY, CDR2 SYGVKD.